The 25 T cell receptor beta chains reported below all come from one sample, sequenced in a study of blood T cell repertoires in COVID-19. Using immunoSEQ multiplex PCR, the repertoire was profiled, and TCRdb retains in-frame clones only, with some absent. The sample consists of hundreds of thousands of clones, approximately 90% of them appearing once. Sample: peripheral blood. These receptors all stem from a middle-aged man with acute or convalescent COVID-19.

The chain carries TRBV12-3 or TRBV12-4 and TRBJ2-7; D perhaps matches TRBD1 (5 bases). The CDR3 extends over 11 amino acids. The V end lost 6 bases, the J end lost 4 bases, and 7 bases lay between the germline ends. This chain's CDR3 is CASSAGYEQYF. In DNA form, the CDR3 reads TGTGCCAGCAGCGCAGGGTACGAGCAGTACTTC.

This sequence joins TRBV2 and TRBJ1-2; TRBD1 matches at 9 bases. CDR3 length: 14 residues. Trimming removed 7 bases from V and 7 bases from J; junction bases left unmatched: 10. Per germline, CDR1 SNHLY and CDR2 FYNNEI. The chain's CDR3 is CASNRDREESGYTF. CDR3 sequence (DNA): TGTGCCAGCAACCGGGACAGGGAGGAGTCTGGCTACACCTTC.

The chain couples TRBV11-2 to TRBJ2-7; TRBD1 matches 10 bases. The CDR3 has 14 residues. The J segment lost 2 bases and the V segment lost 6 bases, leaving 4 bases of the junction unmatched. Germline CDR1 reads SGHAT; CDR2 reads FQNNGV. The CDR3 DNA is TGTGCCAGCAGATACGGACAGGGGGCCTACGAGCAGTACTTC. Protein: CASRYGQGAYEQYF.

This clone was recorded a few times. The chain links TRBV7-9 to TRBJ1-2; D remains ambiguous. This CDR3 region has 12 residues. V dropped 3 bases and J dropped 7 bases, with 9 bases sitting between them. Looked up from germline, CDR1 is SEHNR and CDR2 is FQNEAQ (reference sequence). The CDR3 nucleotides are TGTGCCAGCAGCTTCGAGGAGAGTGGCTACACCTTC. Its translation is CASSFEESGYTF.

The gene calls are TRBV19 and TRBJ2-1, with D maybe TRBD1 (6 bases). Trimming removed 5 bases from V and 2 bases from J, with 16 bases in between. The CDR3 has 16 residues. Germline V CDR1 and CDR2: LNHDA, SQIVND (reference sequence). This chain's CDR3 is CASSPQWGHTYNEQFF. The CDR3 DNA is TGTGCCAGTAGTCCCCAGTGGGGGCATACCTACAATGAGCAGTTCTTC.

The chain has TRBV7-2 and TRBJ2-7, with 9 bases aligning to TRBD1. This CDR3 is built from 14 residues. The germline V gene has CDR1 SGHTA and CDR2 FQGNSA. The J segment lost 12 bases and the V segment lost 0 bases, leaving 9 bases of the junction unmatched. CDR3 DNA sequence: TGTGCCAGCAGCTTAGCCGATGGGGACAGGGCAAGGTACTTC. Encoded protein: CASSLADGDRARYF. Complete variable domain (other parts from reference TRBV7-2 and TRBJ2-7): GAGVSQSPSNKVTEKGKDVELRCDPISGHTALYWYRQSLGQGLEFLIYFQGNSAPDKSGLPSDRFSAERTGGSVSTLTIQRTQQEDSAVYLCASSLADGDRARYFGPGTRLTVT.

This chain uses TRBV5-1 with TRBJ1-6, with a possible D match to TRBD1 (5 bases). Germline CDR1 and CDR2: SGHRS and YFSETQ. The CDR3 totals 15 residues. V dropped 9 bases and J dropped 10 bases, with 23 bases sitting between them. CDR3 region: CATAPTPSGGSPLHF. DNA of the CDR3: TGCGCCACCGCTCCGACTCCCTCCGGGGGATCACCCCTCCACTTT.

This clone was detected only once. The gene calls are TRBV5-1 and TRBJ1-1; weak D call: TRBD1 (5 bases). V gave up 4 bases and J gave up 8 bases, with 18 bases separating them. Germline lookup yields CDR1 SGHRS and CDR2 YFSETQ. This CDR3 has 14 residues. The CDR3 is CASSPPAGMSEAFF. CDR3 in DNA: TGCGCCAGCAGCCCCCCGGCAGGGATGTCGGAAGCTTTCTTT. Full variable domain (missing parts from reference TRBV5-1 and TRBJ1-1): KAGVTQTPRYLIKTRGQQVTLSCSPISGHRSVSWYQQTPGQGLQFLFEYFSETQRNKGNFPGRFSGRQFSNSRSEMNVSTLELGDSALYLCASSPPAGMSEAFFGQGTRLTVV.

This clone was counted once. This chain uses TRBV3-1 (or the pseudogene TRBV3-2) with TRBJ2-1; D possibly corresponds to TRBD2 (5 bases). The germline CDR1 and CDR2 sequences are LGHDT and YNNKEL (reference sequence). This CDR3 has 12 residues. Trimming removed 4 bases from V and 10 bases from J, with 11 bases in between. The CDR3 sequence: CASSLLGGEQFF. CDR3 DNA: TGTGCCAGCAGCCTTCTTGGAGGAGAGCAGTTCTTC.

The rearrangement uses TRBV5-6 and TRBJ1-4; TRBD1 might be the D (5 bases). Germline V gives CDR1 SGHDT, CDR2 YYEEEE. This CDR3 has 14 amino acids. Trimming shortened V by 0 bases and J by 6 bases, and 9 bases separated the two germline ends. The CDR3 loop is CASSLGRGYEKLFF. DNA of the CDR3: TGTGCCAGCAGCTTGGGGAGGGGTTATGAAAAACTGTTTTTT. Variable domain in full (rest from reference TRBV5-6 and TRBJ1-4): DAGVTQSPTHLIKTRGQQVTLRCSPKSGHDTVSWYQQALGQGPQFIFQYYEEEERQRGNFPDRFSGHQFPNYSSELNVNALLLGDSALYLCASSLGRGYEKLFFGSGTQLSVL.

V and J are TRBV24-1 and TRBJ1-2; unclear D gene. The CDR3 covers 13 residues. The germline V gene has CDR1 KGHDR and CDR2 SFDVKD. Trimming left V 1 base short and J 3 bases short, with 5 bases between. The CDR3 loop is CATSDFTDYGYTF. The CDR3 DNA is TGTGCCACCAGTGATTTCACGGACTATGGCTACACCTTC.

The chain links TRBV19 to TRBJ2-1; D is perhaps TRBD1 (5 bases). CDR3 length equals 16 residues. In germline, CDR1 is LNHDA, CDR2 SQIVND (reference sequence). Trimming removed 6 bases from V and 1 base from J, with 16 bases in between. The CDR3 nucleotides read TGTGCCAGTAGGCTCACCAGGGATGGATCCTACAATGAGCAGTTCTTC. Translating it yields CASRLTRDGSYNEQFF.

This clone was seen a single time. The V and J genes are TRBV19 and TRBJ1-5, with TRBD1 matching 9 bases. The CDR3 length is 20 residues. Looked up from germline, CDR1 is LNHDA and CDR2 is SQIVND (reference sequence). With V trimmed by 0 bases and J by 4 bases, 16 bases remained unmatched. The CDR3 DNA follows: TGTGCCAGTAGTATAGATCTATTTGGGGGACAGGGAAGCGGGAATCAGCCCCAGCATTTT. Translated, it gives CASSIDLFGGQGSGNQPQHF.

This chain uses TRBV5-1 with TRBJ1-1; 8 positions agree with TRBD1. The CDR3 is made up of 13 amino acids. Losses at the gene ends were 2 bases for V and 5 bases for J; bases not matched to a gene: 2. Germline values: CDR1 SGHRS, CDR2 YFSETQ. The chain's CDR3 is CASSLQGGTEAFF. The DNA of the CDR3 is TGCGCCAGCAGCTTACAGGGGGGAACTGAAGCTTTCTTT.

The chain joins TRBV19 to TRBJ2-3, with 11 bases identical to TRBD2. The V gene's germline CDR1 is LNHDA and CDR2 SQIVND (reference sequence). This CDR3 is built from 14 residues. V shed 8 bases, J shed 6 bases, and the junction held 7 bases outside the gene matches. The CDR3 region is CASHSGGATDTQYF. The CDR3 coding sequence is TGTGCCAGTCATAGCGGGGGGGCAACCGATACGCAGTATTTT.

The chain has TRBV30 and TRBJ1-6, with 9 bases aligning to TRBD1. The CDR3 length is 14 residues. Germline V gene sequence: CDR1 GTSNPN, CDR2 SVGIG (reference sequence). J gave up 10 bases and V 5 bases, and 9 bases lay outside the gene matches. CDR3 DNA: TGTGCCTGGGGCCTTGGGACAGGGCCATCACCCCTCCACTTT. Its translation is CAWGLGTGPSPLHF.

CDR3 sequence: CAITQGTNYGYTF. The CDR3 DNA reads TGTGCCATCACTCAGGGGACTAACTATGGCTACACCTTC. The chain is built from TRBV10-3 and TRBJ1-2; weak D call: TRBD1 (6 bases). Trimming took off 7 bases at V and 0 bases at J, with 9 bases between the two ends. This CDR3 is built from 13 residues. Germline V gives CDR1 ENHRY, CDR2 SYGVKD.

V usage is TRBV6-5 and J usage is TRBJ1-2; 7 bases agree with TRBD1. This CDR3 comprises 13 residues. The junction had 0 bases not matched to a gene; V was cut back by 2 bases and J by 3 bases. Per the germline V gene, CDR1 is MNHEY and CDR2 is SVGAGI. In DNA form, the CDR3 reads TGTGCCAGCAGTTACGGGACAGACTATGGCTACACCTTC. Protein: CASSYGTDYGYTF.

The rearrangement links TRBV4-2 to TRBJ2-3; 8 bases map to TRBD2. V lost 3 bases, J lost 2 bases, and 4 bases stayed unmatched. The CDR3 has 15 amino acids. Germline CDR1 is LGHNA and CDR2 is YNFKEQ. The CDR3 region has the DNA TGTGCCAGCAGCCAGGCCGGGGGGGACACAGATACGCAGTATTTT. It translates to CASSQAGGDTDTQYF.

V is TRBV5-6 and J is TRBJ1-5; D may be TRBD1 (5 bases). The length of the CDR3 is 13 residues. The germline gives CDR1 SGHDT, CDR2 YYEEEE. V was cut by 2 bases and J by 7 bases, with 10 bases left in between. The CDR3 spells CASSFGGDQPQHF. DNA of the CDR3: TGTGCCAGCAGCTTTGGGGGGGACCAGCCCCAGCATTTT.

The V gene is TRBV6-5, the J gene TRBJ1-2; the D gene is possibly TRBD1 (5 bases). Germline V CDR1 and CDR2: MNHEY, SVGAGI. The CDR3 loop spans 14 amino acids. Trimming stripped 0 bases from V and 4 bases from J, with 9 bases between. CDR3 sequence: CASSYSGVSYGYTF. DNA of the CDR3: TGTGCCAGCAGTTACTCAGGGGTCAGCTATGGCTACACCTTC.

In regard to this clone: Other DNA variants within this sample encode the same CDR3. The chain recombines TRBV7-9 with TRBJ1-1, with TRBD1 matching over 7 bases. With V trimmed by 5 bases and J by 5 bases, 5 bases remained unmatched. The CDR3 has 13 amino acids. Looked up from germline, CDR1 is SEHNR and CDR2 is FQNEAQ (reference sequence). CDR3 loop: CASSRQGNTEAFF. In nucleotides, the CDR3 is TGTGCCAGCAGCCGACAGGGAAATACTGAAGCTTTCTTT. Together with reference TRBV7-9 and TRBJ1-1, the CDR3 gives the full variable domain: DTGVSQNPRHKITKRGQNVTFRCDPISEHNRLYWYRQTLGQGPEFLTYFQNEAQLEKSRLLSDRFSAERPKGSFSTLEIQRTEQGDSAMYLCASSRQGNTEAFFGQGTRLTVV.

The gene calls are TRBV11-2 and TRBJ2-7, with D perhaps TRBD1 (5 bases). The CDR3 contains 14 residues. Trimming took 0 bases from V and 3 from J, leaving 9 bases between them. The germline CDR1 and CDR2 sequences are SGHAT and FQNNGV. The CDR3 bases are TGTGCCAGCAGCTTAGACAGGGATTTCTACGAGCAGTACTTC. It yields the protein CASSLDRDFYEQYF.

This chain connects TRBV7-6 to TRBJ2-3; the match to TRBD2 covers 8 bases. The V gene's germline CDR1 is SGHVS and CDR2 FNYEAQ. This CDR3 comprises 17 residues. V shed 5 bases, J shed 1 base, and the junction held 11 bases outside the gene matches. The CDR3 here is CASSPLGGGDRTDTQYF. The CDR3 DNA follows: TGTGCCAGCAGCCCCCTCGGGGGGGGCGACCGCACAGATACGCAGTATTTT.

The chain uses TRBV27 and TRBJ2-4; weak D call: TRBD2 (5 bases). Trimming left V 6 bases short and J 0 bases short, with 15 bases between. This CDR3 is 16 amino acids long. Germline CDR1 and CDR2: MNHEY and SMNVEV (reference sequence). The CDR3 DNA is TGTGCCAGCAGCCCTCTGAGGGATTTAGCCAAAAACATTCAGTACTTC. Amino acids: CASSPLRDLAKNIQYF.